This T cell receptor beta chain is from a study of brain metastases from non-small cell lung cancer. V dropped 4 bases and J dropped 4 bases, with 16 bases sitting between them. The V gene's germline CDR1 is MDHEN and CDR2 SYDVKM. The CDR3 is 15 residues long. Clones were read by immunoSEQ multiplex PCR, and TCRdb kept only the in-frame ones, dropping some. Of about 4,500 clones listed, 65% to 90% were seen once; the top ten hold 5.5% to 6%. The study, taken as a whole, reports: TCR repertoires overlapped largely between brain metastases and matched primaries.

About this clone: Its target is unknown.

The TCR comes from a donor over 35 with non-small cell lung cancer. Input material: primary lung tumor tissue. The rearrangement uses TRBV28 and TRBJ1-2; D unresolved. The CDR3: CASSSRGRKAYGYTF. In DNA, the CDR3 is TGTGCCAGCAGTTCACGAGGACGGAAAGCCTATGGCTACACCTTC.